A selection of T cell receptor beta chains follows, all from one sample in a study of cytomegalovirus exposure and HLA in healthy donors. Libraries were prepared by immunoSEQ multiplex PCR; TCRdb keeps only in-frame clonotypes and omits some of them. This repertoire shows roughly 110,000 clones, 65% to 80% found once; its top ten account for roughly 2.9%. The sequencing sample was made of PBMCs. Receptors originate from a male donor in good health and CMV-seropositive. CDR3s include the opening cysteine and the closing phenylalanine or tryptophan. The D gene is left open where the match is weak. Size tells how often a clone was seen (once, few, many) or the class of an expanded clone, and some rows leave it out.

V gene,D gene,clone size,J gene,CDR3 DNA,CDR3 protein
TRBV28,.,.,TRBJ2-1,TGTGCCAGCAGTTTTCGGGGAGTCCGGTACAATGAGCAGTTCTTC,CASSFRGVRYNEQFF
TRBV5-6,.,.,TRBJ2-6,TGTGCCAGCAGCTTTCTTGGGGGCGCTGGGGCCAACGTCCTGACTTTC,CASSFLGGAGANVLTF
TRBV29-1,TRBD2,.,TRBJ2-7,TGCAGCGTTGACCCGGGACTAGCGACGAACTACGAGCAGTACTTC,CSVDPGLATNYEQYF
TRBV14,.,once,TRBJ2-1,TGTGCCAGCAGCCAAGTTCCGGGGTCGAGCTCCTACAATGAGCAGTTCTTC,CASSQVPGSSSYNEQFF
TRBV9,.,.,TRBJ2-7,TGTGCCAGCAGCGGGTTGAGTCACTACGAGCAGTACTTC,CASSGLSHYEQYF
TRBV7-6,.,.,TRBJ2-6,TGTGCCAGCAGCAACACAGGATTATACAGCCTGACGCCTGGGGCCAACGTCCTGACTTTC,CASSNTGLYSLTPGANVLTF
TRBV15,.,.,TRBJ2-7,TGTGCCACCAGCAGAGAAGCAGGGTCGAACGAGCAGTACTTC,CATSREAGSNEQYF
TRBV5-5,TRBD2,.,TRBJ2-7,TGTGCCAGCAGCCAAAGAGCGGGAGTACACGAGCAGTACTTC,CASSQRAGVHEQYF
TRBV6-5,.,.,TRBJ2-5,TGTGCCAGCAGTTACTCTGGCAGTGGAGAGACCCAGTACTTC,CASSYSGSGETQYF
TRBV4-1,.,.,TRBJ2-1,TGCGCCAGCAGCCAAGATTCGGCGGGGAAGATCTACAATGAGCAGTTCTTC,CASSQDSAGKIYNEQFF
TRBV5-1,.,.,TRBJ2-3,TGCGCCAGCAGCTTGGTTGGCCAGGGTATGGATACGCAGTATTTT,CASSLVGQGMDTQYF
TRBV28,TRBD2,.,TRBJ2-4,TGTGCCAGTCTAGCGGGAGGTCTAAACATTCAGTACTTC,CASLAGGLNIQYF
TRBV9,TRBD1,.,TRBJ2-1,TGTGCCAGCAGCGCGACAGACAGGGACAATGAGCAGTTCTTC,CASSATDRDNEQFF
TRBV7-2,.,.,TRBJ1-5,TGTGCCAGCAGCCATGGACAGCATAGCAATCAGCCCCAGCATTTT,CASSHGQHSNQPQHF
TRBV7-2,.,.,TRBJ1-6,TGTGCCAGCAGCCTAAGGGAGCTCTTTGGTTTTAATTCACCCCTCCACTTT,CASSLRELFGFNSPLHF
TRBV28,TRBD1,.,TRBJ2-2,TGTGCCAGCAGTTGGACAGGGGACACCGGGGAGCTGTTTTTT,CASSWTGDTGELFF
TRBV4-2,TRBD1,.,TRBJ1-5,TGTGCCAGCAGCCAAGTTACGGACAGGGTGCAGCCCCAGCATTTT,CASSQVTDRVQPQHF
TRBV2,.,.,TRBJ1-4,TGTGCCAGCACGGGGGTTGCAACTAATGAAAAACTGTTTTTT,CASTGVATNEKLFF
TRBV20-1,.,.,TRBJ1-1,TGCAGTGCTAGCAGGACTGAAGCTTTCTTT,CSASRTEAFF
TRBV6-5,TRBD1,.,TRBJ2-3,TGTGCCAGCAGCCGCCGGGACAGGGCAGATACGCAGTATTTT,CASSRRDRADTQYF
TRBV4-3,TRBD1,.,TRBJ1-1,TGCGCCAGCAGCCAAGATAAGGGGGCGGGTTATGCTTTCTTT,CASSQDKGAGYAFF
TRBV19,.,few,TRBJ2-3,TGTGCCAGTAGCCCCGGGACAACCAGCACAGATACGCAGTATTTT,CASSPGTTSTDTQYF
TRBV5-4,.,.,TRBJ2-1,TGTGCCAGCAGCTTTCACAGGGTGAGGGTCTACAATGAGCAGTTCTTC,CASSFHRVRVYNEQFF
TRBV30,.,.,TRBJ1-5,TGTGCCTGGACAAGCGGGAACGGTCAGCCCCAGCATTTT,CAWTSGNGQPQHF
TRBV7-2,TRBD2,once,TRBJ2-3,TGTGCCAGCAGCTTAGGGCCGGGGGGACGGGGAGATACGCAGTATTTT,CASSLGPGGRGDTQYF
TRBV7-9,TRBD1,.,TRBJ1-4,TGTGCCAGCAGCTTCGGACAGGGGCAACTATATAATGAAAAACTGTTTTTT,CASSFGQGQLYNEKLFF
TRBV9,.,.,TRBJ2-1,TGTGCCAGCAGCGTAGAACAGGGCCCATCCGACTTTGAGCAGTTCTTC,CASSVEQGPSDFEQFF
TRBV25-1,.,.,TRBJ1-5,TGTGCCAGCAGTGACTTTAATCAGCCCCAGCATTTT,CASSDFNQPQHF
TRBV5-4,TRBD1,.,TRBJ1-1,TGTGCCAGCGGACAGGGATTGAACACTGAAGCTTTCTTT,CASGQGLNTEAFF
TRBV7-3,TRBD1,.,TRBJ1-2,TGTGCCAGCAGCTTAAAGCAGGGGGGCTATGGCTACACCTTC,CASSLKQGGYGYTF
TRBV7-2,.,.,TRBJ2-1,TGTGCCAGCAGCTTAGTTAAGTCCAGGCCCCAACTGGGCAATGAGCAGTTCTTC,CASSLVKSRPQLGNEQFF
TRBV5-4,.,.,TRBJ2-7,TGTGCCAGCAGCCTGGGGGGGACAGCGTCGTCCGAGCAGTACTTC,CASSLGGTASSEQYF
TRBV7-6,.,.,TRBJ2-7,TGTGCCAGCAGCTCCCATCCGAGAGCGTCGGGGGAAGAGCAGTACTTC,CASSSHPRASGEEQYF